A single T cell receptor (beta chain) is shown here with its context. No antigen is known for it. No base quality values were provided; no much bigger clone lies one nucleotide off. Instrument used: Illumina HiSeq 1500. TCRdb trimmed the raw reads at Q25, called clones with MiXCR and kept productive beta chains. For every CDR3 protein sequence, its rows merge into one entry that carries the most common genes and DNA. The sample has 250,000 to 300,000 distinct CDR3 sequences on record, about 20% of them singletons. The ten biggest clones cover roughly 20% of the sample. From its cysteine to its phenylalanine, the CDR3 spans 12 amino acids. Only the CDR3 part of the read is kept: 36 bases, read in frame from the first base. At the junction V is shortened by 1 base and J by 8 bases, with 11 bases in between. CDR1 GTSNPN and CDR2 SVGIG were looked up in the germline V gene (reference sequence). The sample originates from a study of T cell repertoires in cytomegalovirus infection (dated by TCRdb to about 2019). Background on the whole study: Peptide stimulations targeted recently identified HLA-C-restricted CMV epitopes, whose presentation resists viral immunomodulation, together with well-studied HLA-B-restricted epitopes. Donor HLA type was relevant to the analysis, because carriage of CMV infection together with the matching HLA type was indicated by public TCR beta signatures. The research as a whole found: The ex vivo response was dominated by HLA-C-restricted CMV-specific TCR beta clonotypes, and the single most frequent clonotype in two of eight donors was supplied by these HLA-C-restricted clonotypes. In both this cohort and an independent roughly 400-donor cohort, the cumulative frequency of public TCR beta family members distinguished carriers of CMV infection plus the relevant HLA type.

The treatment or condition label of this sample denotes: in vitro stimulation with specific CMV peptide epitopes to enrich CMV-specific T cells. The sample consisted of cultured PBMCs, taken from culture after CMV antigen stimulation. The chain is encoded by TRBV30 joined to TRBJ1-1; TRBD1 could be the D gene, as 6 bases match. The receptor comes from a human donor in good health (CMV status not recorded). Some clones in this sample may be carry-over from other donors' samples. The CDR3 reads CAWSGTVTEAFF. Read as DNA, the sequence is TGTGCCTGGAGTGGGACAGTCACCGAAGCTTTCTTT.